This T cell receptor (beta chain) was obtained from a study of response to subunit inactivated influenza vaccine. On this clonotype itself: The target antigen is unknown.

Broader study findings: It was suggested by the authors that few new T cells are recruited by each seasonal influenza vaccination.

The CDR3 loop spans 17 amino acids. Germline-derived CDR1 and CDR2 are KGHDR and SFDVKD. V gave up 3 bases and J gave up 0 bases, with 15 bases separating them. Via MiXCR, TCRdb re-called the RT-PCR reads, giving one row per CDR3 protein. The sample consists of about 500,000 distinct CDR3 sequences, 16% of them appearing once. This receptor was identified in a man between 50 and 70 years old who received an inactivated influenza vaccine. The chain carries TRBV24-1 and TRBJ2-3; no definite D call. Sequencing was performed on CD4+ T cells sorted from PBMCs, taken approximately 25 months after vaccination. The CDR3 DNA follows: TGTGCCACCAGTGATGGCGGAGTTCGTAGGAGCACAGATACGCAGTATTTT. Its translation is CATSDGGVRRSTDTQYF.